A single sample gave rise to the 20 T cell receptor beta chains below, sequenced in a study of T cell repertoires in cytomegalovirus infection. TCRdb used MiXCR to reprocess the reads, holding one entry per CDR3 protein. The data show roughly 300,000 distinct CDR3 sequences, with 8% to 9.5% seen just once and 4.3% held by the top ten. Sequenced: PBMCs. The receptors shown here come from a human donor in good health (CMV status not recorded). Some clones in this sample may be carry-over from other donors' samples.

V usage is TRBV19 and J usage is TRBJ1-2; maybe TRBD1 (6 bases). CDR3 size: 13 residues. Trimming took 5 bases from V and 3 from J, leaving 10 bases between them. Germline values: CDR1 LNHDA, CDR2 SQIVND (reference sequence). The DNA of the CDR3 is TGTGCCAGTAGTGCCAACAGGGACTATGGCTACACCTTC. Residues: CASSANRDYGYTF.

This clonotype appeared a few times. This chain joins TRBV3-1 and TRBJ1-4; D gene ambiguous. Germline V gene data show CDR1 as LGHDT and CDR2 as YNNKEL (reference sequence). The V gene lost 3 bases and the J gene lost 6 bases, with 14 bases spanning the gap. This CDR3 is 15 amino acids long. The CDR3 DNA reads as TGTGCCAGCAGCCAGACTTTGCAGATAGATGAAAAACTGTTTTTT. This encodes CASSQTLQIDEKLFF.

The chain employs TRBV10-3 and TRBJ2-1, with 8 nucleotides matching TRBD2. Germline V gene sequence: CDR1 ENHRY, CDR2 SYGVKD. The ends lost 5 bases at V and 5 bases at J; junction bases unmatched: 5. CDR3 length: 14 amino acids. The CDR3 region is CAISRDSGDNEQFF. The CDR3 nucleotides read TGTGCCATCAGTCGGGATAGCGGGGACAATGAGCAGTTCTTC.

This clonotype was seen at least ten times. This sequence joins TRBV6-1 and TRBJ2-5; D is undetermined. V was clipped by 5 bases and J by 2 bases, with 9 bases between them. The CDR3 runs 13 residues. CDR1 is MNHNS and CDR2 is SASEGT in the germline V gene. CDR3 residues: CASSPLVQETQYF. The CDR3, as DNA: TGTGCCAGCAGTCCCCTCGTGCAAGAGACCCAGTACTTC.

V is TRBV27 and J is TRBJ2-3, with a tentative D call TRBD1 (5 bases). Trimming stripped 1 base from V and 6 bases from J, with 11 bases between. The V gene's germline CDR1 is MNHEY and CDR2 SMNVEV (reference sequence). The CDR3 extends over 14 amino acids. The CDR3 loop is CASSLYTGKDTQYF. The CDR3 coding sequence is TGTGCCAGCAGTTTATATACAGGAAAGGATACGCAGTATTTT.

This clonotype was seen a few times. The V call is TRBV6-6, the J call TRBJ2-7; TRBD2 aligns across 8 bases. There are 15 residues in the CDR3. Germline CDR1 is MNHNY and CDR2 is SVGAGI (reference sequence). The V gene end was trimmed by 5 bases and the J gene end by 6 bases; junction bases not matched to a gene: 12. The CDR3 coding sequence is TGTGCCAGCAGTCCTACACAAGCGGGAGTGAGCGAGCAGTACTTC. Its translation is CASSPTQAGVSEQYF.

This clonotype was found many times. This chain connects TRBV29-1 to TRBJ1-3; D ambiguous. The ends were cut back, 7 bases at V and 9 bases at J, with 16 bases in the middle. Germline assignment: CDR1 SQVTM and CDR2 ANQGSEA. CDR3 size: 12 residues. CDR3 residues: CSADGREGTIYF. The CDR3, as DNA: TGCAGCGCAGACGGCCGTGAGGGCACCATATATTTT.

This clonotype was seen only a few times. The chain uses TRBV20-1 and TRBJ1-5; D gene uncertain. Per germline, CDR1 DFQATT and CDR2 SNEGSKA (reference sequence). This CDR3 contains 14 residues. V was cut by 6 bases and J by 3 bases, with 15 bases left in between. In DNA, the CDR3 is TGCAGTGCGAGGACTCGGGGTTCCAATCAGCCCCAGCATTTT. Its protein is CSARTRGSNQPQHF.

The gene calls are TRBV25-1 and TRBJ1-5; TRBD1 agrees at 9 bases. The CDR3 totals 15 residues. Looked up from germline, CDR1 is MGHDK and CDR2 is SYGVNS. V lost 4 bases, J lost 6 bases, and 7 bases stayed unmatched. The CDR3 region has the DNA TGTGCCAGCAGTGGGTCCACAGGGGGCGGTCAGCCCCAGCATTTT. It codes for CASSGSTGGGQPQHF. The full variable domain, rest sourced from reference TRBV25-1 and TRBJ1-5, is EADIYQTPRYLVIGTGKKITLECSQTMGHDKMYWYQQDPGMELHLIHYSYGVNSTEKGDLSSESTVSRIRTEHFPLTLESARPSHTSQYLCASSGSTGGGQPQHFGDGTRLSIL.

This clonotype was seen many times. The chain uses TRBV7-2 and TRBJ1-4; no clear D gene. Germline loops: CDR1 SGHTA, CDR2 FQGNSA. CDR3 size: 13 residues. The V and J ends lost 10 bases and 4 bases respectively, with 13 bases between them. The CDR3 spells CATGRGYNEKLFF. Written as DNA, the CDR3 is TGTGCCACCGGGAGAGGCTATAATGAAAAACTGTTTTTT.

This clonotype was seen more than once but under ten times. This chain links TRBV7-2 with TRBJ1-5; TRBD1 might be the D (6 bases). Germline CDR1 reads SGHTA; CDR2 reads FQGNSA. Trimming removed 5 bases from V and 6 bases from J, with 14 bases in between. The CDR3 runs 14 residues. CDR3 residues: CASSPGGHPQPQHF. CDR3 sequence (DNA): TGTGCCAGCAGCCCGGGGGGCCACCCTCAGCCCCAGCATTTT.

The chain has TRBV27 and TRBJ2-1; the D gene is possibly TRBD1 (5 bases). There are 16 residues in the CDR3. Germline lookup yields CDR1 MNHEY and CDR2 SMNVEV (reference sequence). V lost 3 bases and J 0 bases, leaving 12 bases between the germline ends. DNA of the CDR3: TGTGCCAGCAGTTTCAAGGGGCCCTTCTCCTACAATGAGCAGTTCTTC. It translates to CASSFKGPFSYNEQFF.

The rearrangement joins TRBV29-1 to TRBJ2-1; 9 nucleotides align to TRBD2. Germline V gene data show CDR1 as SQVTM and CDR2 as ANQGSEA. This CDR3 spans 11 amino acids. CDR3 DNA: TGCACGACTAGCGGTTACAATGAGCAGTTCTTC. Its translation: CTTSGYNEQFF.

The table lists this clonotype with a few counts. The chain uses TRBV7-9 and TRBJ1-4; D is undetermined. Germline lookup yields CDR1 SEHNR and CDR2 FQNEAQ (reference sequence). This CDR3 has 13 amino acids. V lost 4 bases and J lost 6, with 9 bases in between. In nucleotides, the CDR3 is TGTGCCAGCAGCTCCGACGGTTATGAAAAACTGTTTTTT. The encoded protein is CASSSDGYEKLFF. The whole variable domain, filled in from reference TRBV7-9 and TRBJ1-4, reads DTGVSQNPRHKITKRGQNVTFRCDPISEHNRLYWYRQTLGQGPEFLTYFQNEAQLEKSRLLSDRFSAERPKGSFSTLEIQRTEQGDSAMYLCASSSDGYEKLFFGSGTQLSVL.

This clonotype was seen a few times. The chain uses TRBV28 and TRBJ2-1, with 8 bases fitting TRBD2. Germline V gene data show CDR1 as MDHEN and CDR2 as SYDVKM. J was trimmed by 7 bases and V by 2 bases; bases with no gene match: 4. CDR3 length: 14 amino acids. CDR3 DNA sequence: TGTGCCAGCAGTTTACAGCGGGAGACGAATGAGCAGTTCTTC. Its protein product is CASSLQRETNEQFF.

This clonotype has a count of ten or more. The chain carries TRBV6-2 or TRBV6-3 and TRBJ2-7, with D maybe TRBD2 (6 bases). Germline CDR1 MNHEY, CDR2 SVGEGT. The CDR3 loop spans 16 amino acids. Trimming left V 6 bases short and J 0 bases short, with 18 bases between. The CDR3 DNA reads TGTGCCAGCAGGACCGTAGACGGGGGAGACTCCTACGAGCAGTACTTC. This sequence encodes CASRTVDGGDSYEQYF.

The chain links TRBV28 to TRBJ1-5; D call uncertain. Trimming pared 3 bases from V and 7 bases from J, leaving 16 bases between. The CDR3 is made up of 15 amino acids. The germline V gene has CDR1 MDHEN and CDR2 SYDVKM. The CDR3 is CASSFMWGLGQPQHF. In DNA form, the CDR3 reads TGTGCCAGCAGTTTTATGTGGGGTTTGGGACAGCCCCAGCATTTT.

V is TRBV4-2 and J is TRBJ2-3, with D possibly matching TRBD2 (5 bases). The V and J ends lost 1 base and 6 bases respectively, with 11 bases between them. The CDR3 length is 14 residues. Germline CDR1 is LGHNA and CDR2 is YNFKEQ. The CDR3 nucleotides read TGTGCCAGCAGCCAAGCGGGTCGCGGGGATACGCAGTATTTT. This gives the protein CASSQAGRGDTQYF.

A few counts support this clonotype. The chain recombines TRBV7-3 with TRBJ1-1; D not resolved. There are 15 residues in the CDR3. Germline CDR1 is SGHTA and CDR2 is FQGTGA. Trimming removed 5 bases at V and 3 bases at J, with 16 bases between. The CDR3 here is CASSPTPLPDTEAFF. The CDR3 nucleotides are TGTGCCAGCAGCCCAACCCCATTACCGGACACTGAAGCTTTCTTT.

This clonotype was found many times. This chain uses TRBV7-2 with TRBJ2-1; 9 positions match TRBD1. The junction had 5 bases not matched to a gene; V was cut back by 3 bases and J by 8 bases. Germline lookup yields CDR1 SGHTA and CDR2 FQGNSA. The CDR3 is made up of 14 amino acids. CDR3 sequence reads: CASSFQQGAHEQFF. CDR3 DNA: TGTGCCAGCAGCTTCCAACAGGGGGCCCATGAGCAGTTCTTC.